Below, 20 T cell receptor beta chains from the same sample are listed, as sequenced in a study of early T cells in non-severe SARS-CoV-2 infection. TCRdb called the 5' RACE reads again in MiXCR, with one record for every CDR3 protein. The table includes over 35,000 distinct CDR3 sequences, under 7.5% detected once. Specimen: whole blood, collected at baseline. The receptor source for this set is an adult who was a healthcare worker with PCR-confirmed SARS-CoV-2 infection or an uninfected control (not recorded which).

This clonotype appeared many times. The V and J genes are TRBV24-1 and TRBJ1-5, with D unresolved. Germline-derived CDR1 and CDR2 are KGHDR and SFDVKD. The CDR3 extends over 16 amino acids. The V and J ends lost 4 bases and 0 bases respectively, with 12 bases between them. The CDR3 here is CATSDNGDYSNQPQHF. The DNA of the CDR3 is TGTGCCACCAGTGACAACGGCGATTATAGCAATCAGCCCCAGCATTTT.

This clonotype occurred many times. The chain joins TRBV20-1 to TRBJ2-3, with 15 positions matching TRBD2. The germline gives CDR1 DFQATT, CDR2 SNEGSKA (reference sequence). The CDR3 has 16 amino acids. With V trimmed by 6 bases and J by 6 bases, 10 bases remained unmatched. The CDR3 region has the DNA TGCAGTGCCCCCCTCCTTGGACTAGCGGGAGGGGATACGCAGTATTTT. Protein: CSAPLLGLAGGDTQYF.

This clonotype was picked up a small number of times. The J gene is TRBJ2-7, the V gene TRBV6-2 or TRBV6-3; 8 bases fit TRBD1. CDR1 MNHEY and CDR2 SVGEGT come from the germline V gene. The CDR3 sequence is 14 residues long. J lost 1 base, V lost 7 bases, and 6 bases had no gene match. DNA for the CDR3: TGTGCCAGCAAAGGGGGACAGGAGTCCTACGAGCAGTACTTC. This translates into CASKGGQESYEQYF.

In this sample, this clonotype turned up many times. The chain links TRBV20-1 to TRBJ2-2; D may correspond to TRBD1 or TRBD2 (6 bases each). Deletions cut 6 bases from V and 4 bases from J, with 15 bases between. Germline CDR1 and CDR2: DFQATT and SNEGSKA (reference sequence). The CDR3 has 14 amino acids. As DNA, the CDR3 is TGCAGTGCGCCGCTGGGGGGCGTCACCGGGGAGCTGTTTTTT. The encoded protein is CSAPLGGVTGELFF.

CDR3 coding DNA: TGTGCCAGCAGCCTCAGGGTTAGCTACAATGAGCAGTTCTTC. Protein product: CASSLRVSYNEQFF. The genes are TRBV11-2 and TRBJ2-1; D perhaps matches TRBD1 (5 bases). Trimming cost V 5 bases and J 3 bases, with 11 bases left between them. Germline values: CDR1 SGHAT, CDR2 FQNNGV. The CDR3 loop spans 14 amino acids.

At least ten counts were recorded for this clonotype. The rearrangement uses TRBV6-4 and TRBJ1-2; 9 bases align to TRBD1. The J segment lost 8 bases and the V segment lost 7 bases, leaving 11 bases of the junction unmatched. This CDR3 is built from 14 residues. Germline-derived CDR1 and CDR2 are MRHNA and SNTAGT. CDR3 nucleotides: TGTGCCAGCACCCCGACAGGGGGATCGCGGGGCTACACCTTC. Translating it yields CASTPTGGSRGYTF.

The chain is built from TRBV20-1 and TRBJ2-1, with a weak D call TRBD2 (7 bases). The CDR3 spans 16 residues. The germline V gene has CDR1 DFQATT and CDR2 SNEGSKA (reference sequence). V lost 2 bases and J lost 2, with 16 bases in between. CDR3 region: CSARPRGGGTYNEQFF. In nucleotides, the CDR3 is TGCAGTGCTAGACCGAGAGGGGGGGGAACCTACAATGAGCAGTTCTTC.

The chain combines TRBV7-2 with TRBJ2-2, with D unresolved. This CDR3 comprises 12 residues. Germline-derived CDR1 and CDR2 are SGHTA and FQGNSA. The V end lost 4 bases, the J end lost 6 bases, and 6 bases lay between the germline ends. This chain's CDR3 is CASSSNSGELFF. The CDR3 DNA is TGTGCCAGCAGCTCCAACTCCGGGGAGCTGTTTTTT.

This clonotype has at least ten counts. This chain joins TRBV6-1 and TRBJ2-2; no clear D. V lost 0 bases and J lost 8, with 10 bases in between. CDR1 and CDR2 (germline): MNHNS, SASEGT. The CDR3 sequence is 14 residues long. The CDR3 DNA reads as TGTGCCAGCAGTGAAGCGCTTCGGGCGGGGGAGCTGTTTTTT. Amino acid sequence: CASSEALRAGELFF.

CDR3 loop: CASSLGPLREAFF. The CDR3 DNA reads as TGTGCCAGCAGCTTAGGGCCCCTGCGTGAGGCTTTCTTT. This chain links TRBV7-9 with TRBJ1-1, with D uncertain. This CDR3 has 13 residues. The V gene's germline CDR1 is SEHNR and CDR2 FQNEAQ (reference sequence). Between the trimmed V and J ends, which lost 1 base and 11 bases, there was a span of 14 bases. Full variable domain (outside the CDR3, taken from reference TRBV7-9 and TRBJ1-1): DTGVSQNPRHKITKRGQNVTFRCDPISEHNRLYWYRQTLGQGPEFLTYFQNEAQLEKSRLLSDRFSAERPKGSFSTLEIQRTEQGDSAMYLCASSLGPLREAFFGQGTRLTVV.

This clonotype was found a few times. The chain carries TRBV4-1 and TRBJ1-2; D unresolved. V was trimmed by 1 base and J by 0 bases, leaving 3 bases between them. The CDR3 spans 13 residues. Per germline, CDR1 MGHRA and CDR2 YSYEKL. Written as DNA, the CDR3 is TGCGCCAGCAGCCAAGTCCCTAACTATGGCTACACCTTC. It is translated as CASSQVPNYGYTF.

This clonotype was observed a handful of times. The chain is built from TRBV29-1 and TRBJ2-1; D gene uncertain. CDR3 length equals 12 residues. V dropped 3 bases and J dropped 8 bases, with 11 bases sitting between them. Per the germline V gene, CDR1 is SQVTM and CDR2 is ANQGSEA. The CDR3 protein is CSVDWEGDEQFF. The DNA for the CDR3 is TGCAGCGTTGATTGGGAAGGCGATGAGCAGTTCTTC.

This clonotype was observed many times. The CDR3 bases are TGTGCCAGCAGTGAACCATTACTACTAGCGGGGGATTACAATGAGCAGTTCTTC. This sequence encodes CASSEPLLLAGDYNEQFF. This rearrangement joins TRBV2 to TRBJ2-1; 11 nucleotides align to TRBD2. The CDR3 consists of 18 residues. Germline V gene sequence: CDR1 SNHLY, CDR2 FYNNEI. Trimming cost V 2 bases and J 4 bases; bases outside gene matches: 10.

This clonotype was seen ten or more times. This rearrangement joins TRBV10-3 to TRBJ1-5; weak D call: TRBD1 (5 bases). With 2 bases removed from V and 3 bases from J, the gap between germline ends came to 8 bases. The CDR3 spans 14 residues. Germline-derived CDR1 and CDR2 are ENHRY and SYGVKD. CDR3 DNA: TGTGCCATCAGTGAGCGGGGGGTCAATCAGCCCCAGCATTTT. Its translation: CAISERGVNQPQHF.

V gene TRBV5-4 combines with J gene TRBJ2-1; 10 nucleotides agree with TRBD1. Trimming cost V 0 bases and J 7 bases; bases outside gene matches: 1. CDR3 length: 14 residues. Germline values: CDR1 SGHNT, CDR2 YYREEE (reference sequence). CDR3 DNA sequence: TGTGCCAGCAGCTTGGGGGGACAGGGGAATGAGCAGTTCTTC. It specifies CASSLGGQGNEQFF.

This clonotype has only a few counts. This chain connects TRBV4-1 to TRBJ2-7; D is ambiguous. Germline V lookup: CDR1 MGHRA, CDR2 YSYEKL. The length of the CDR3 is 14 residues. V was clipped by 1 base and J by 2 bases, with 9 bases between them. The CDR3 DNA is TGCGCCAGCAGCCAAGGCGTCAGCGCCTACGAGCAGTACTTC. This translates into CASSQGVSAYEQYF.

This clonotype came up many times. The gene calls are TRBV4-2 and TRBJ1-6; 10 bases fit TRBD1. V was pared by 4 bases and J by 5 bases, with 14 bases of the junction left unmatched. CDR1 and CDR2 from the germline V gene are LGHNA and YNFKEQ. The CDR3 totals 19 residues. The CDR3 is CASSPVPTVGQGHNSPLHF. As DNA, the CDR3 is TGTGCCAGCAGCCCAGTTCCGACCGTGGGACAGGGGCATAATTCACCCCTCCACTTT.

This clonotype occurred many times. The chain has TRBV10-2 and TRBJ1-2; 10 nucleotides align to TRBD1. Germline V gene sequence: CDR1 WSHSY, CDR2 SAAADI. Trimming removed 2 bases from V and 6 bases from J; junction bases left unmatched: 6. The CDR3 is 15 residues long. CDR3: CASSEQKGTGDGYTF. The CDR3 DNA follows: TGCGCCAGCAGTGAGCAAAAAGGGACAGGGGATGGCTACACCTTC.

This clonotype was recorded at least ten times. This rearrangement joins TRBV11-2 to TRBJ2-2, with 12 bases fitting TRBD1. The germline CDR1 and CDR2 sequences are SGHAT and FQNNGV. V lost 4 bases and J lost 5; bases outside the gene matches: 11. CDR3 size: 18 residues. CDR3 nucleotide sequence: TGTGCCAGCAGCTCCTCCCCCGGGACAGGGGGCAGGACCGGGGAGCTGTTTTTT. Protein: CASSSSPGTGGRTGELFF.

Sample share makes this clonotype medium-sized. This rearrangement joins TRBV29-1 to TRBJ1-2; 9 bases align to TRBD1. The CDR3 runs to 12 residues. Trimming cost V 4 bases and J 5 bases; bases outside gene matches: 2. Germline CDR1 SQVTM, CDR2 ANQGSEA. This CDR3 reads CSVAGQGYGYTF. The DNA of the CDR3 is TGCAGCGTTGCGGGACAGGGATATGGCTACACCTTC.